These T cell receptor beta chains were read from a single sample in a study of response to subunit inactivated influenza vaccine. A single record per CDR3 protein comes from TCRdb applying MiXCR to the RT-PCR reads. This table holds some 640,000 distinct CDR3 sequences, roughly 13% found once. The starting material was PBMCs from blood, obtained 14 to 15 days before vaccination. The receptors shown here come from a man aged 45 to 65 who received an inactivated influenza vaccine. CDR3s include the opening cysteine and the closing phenylalanine or tryptophan. A D gene is named only where the DNA matches it firmly. Part of the rows lack a size; the others show once, few, many or a class for expanded clones.

D: .
size: .
V: TRBV2
J: TRBJ2-1
DNA: TGTACCTGCTGTTTCCCGCGCGGGCGGTCGAGCTCCTACAATGAGCAGTTCTTC
CDR3: CTCCFPRGRSSSYNEQFF

D: .
size: few
V: TRBV4-3
J: TRBJ2-3
DNA: TGCGCCAGCAGCCAAGAGAGGGGCCCGGGGGGCAGTTGGGAAGATACGCAGTATTTT
CDR3: CASSQERGPGGSWEDTQYF

D: .
size: few
V: TRBV12-3/TRBV12-4
J: TRBJ1-5
DNA: TGTGCCAGCAGTTTTAAGGGGCTATGGAATCAGCCCCAGCATTTT
CDR3: CASSFKGLWNQPQHF

D: .
size: few
V: TRBV12-3/TRBV12-4
J: TRBJ1-5
DNA: TGTGCCAGCAGTTTATCCCTCAATAGCAATCAGCCCCAGCATTTT
CDR3: CASSLSLNSNQPQHF

D: .
size: many
V: TRBV27
J: TRBJ2-2
DNA: TGTGCCAGCAGCTCTGGACAGACAAACACCGGGGAGCTGTTTTTT
CDR3: CASSSGQTNTGELFF

D: TRBD1
size: .
V: TRBV10-3
J: TRBJ2-1
DNA: TGTGCCATGGGACAGGGGGAAAAAAATGAGCAGTTCTTC
CDR3: CAMGQGEKNEQFF

D: TRBD1
size: .
V: TRBV15
J: TRBJ2-1
DNA: TGTGCCACCAGCAAGGGACAGGTCCAGACCTACAATGAGCAGTTCTTC
CDR3: CATSKGQVQTYNEQFF

D: .
size: few
V: TRBV15
J: TRBJ2-5
DNA: TGTGCCACCAGCAGAGATATACAGCAAGAGACCCAGTACTTC
CDR3: CATSRDIQQETQYF

D: .
size: few
V: TRBV12-3/TRBV12-4
J: TRBJ2-7
DNA: TGTGCCAGCAGTTTCTCAAGAACCTACGAGCAGTACTTC
CDR3: CASSFSRTYEQYF

D: TRBD1
size: few
V: TRBV25-1
J: TRBJ2-1
DNA: TGTGCCAGCAGTGAGGGAGGGACAGGGAAGCAGTTCTTC
CDR3: CASSEGGTGKQFF

D: TRBD2
size: .
V: TRBV27
J: TRBJ2-7
DNA: TGTGCCAGCAGACCATCAGCGGGAGGGATCTACGAGCAGTACTTC
CDR3: CASRPSAGGIYEQYF

D: TRBD2
size: .
V: TRBV4-3
J: TRBJ2-3
DNA: TGCGCCAGCAGCCAAGTTTGGCGGGGGGCCATTGATACGCAGTATTTT
CDR3: CASSQVWRGAIDTQYF

D: TRBD2
size: many
V: TRBV5-6
J: TRBJ2-7
DNA: TGTGCCAGCAGCCCCCTAGCGGGTGCCTACGAGCAGTACTTC
CDR3: CASSPLAGAYEQYF

D: TRBD1
size: .
V: TRBV7-9
J: TRBJ2-7
DNA: TGTGCCAGCAGCAAAGTACAGGGGGCGGCATACGAGCAGTACTTC
CDR3: CASSKVQGAAYEQYF

D: .
size: .
V: TRBV20-1
J: TRBJ1-1
DNA: TGCAGTGCTAGAGATTCTCGCGGGGGTGCCACTGAAGCTTTCTTT
CDR3: CSARDSRGGATEAFF

D: .
size: few
V: TRBV27
J: TRBJ1-2
DNA: TGTGCCAGCAGTCAAGTCGGGACATCTAAATTTGTCTATGGCTACACCTTC
CDR3: CASSQVGTSKFVYGYTF

D: .
size: .
V: TRBV12-3/TRBV12-4
J: TRBJ2-1
DNA: TGTGCCAGCAAAGTAAGGGAGGCCCCCTACAATGAGCAGTTCTTC
CDR3: CASKVREAPYNEQFF

D: TRBD2
size: few
V: TRBV24-1
J: TRBJ2-3
DNA: TGTGCCACCAGTGACTCCGGGACTAGCGGGGGAAACACAGATACGCAGTATTTT
CDR3: CATSDSGTSGGNTDTQYF

D: TRBD2
size: few
V: TRBV5-1
J: TRBJ2-7
DNA: TGCGCCAGCAGCTTCCGCGGGAGCTTGGGCGAGCAGTACTTC
CDR3: CASSFRGSLGEQYF

D: .
size: .
V: TRBV6-5
J: TRBJ1-2
DNA: TGTGCCAGCAGTTCCCAACCCACCTTTAACTATGGCTACACCTTC
CDR3: CASSSQPTFNYGYTF

D: TRBD2
size: few
V: TRBV12-3/TRBV12-4
J: TRBJ2-3
DNA: TGTGCCAGCAGTTTTTACGCACTAGCGGAAACAGATACGCAGTATTTT
CDR3: CASSFYALAETDTQYF

D: .
size: .
V: TRBV9
J: TRBJ1-1
DNA: TGTGCCAGCAGCGTACTACCCGGGAGGTGCGTGAACACTGAAGCTTTCTTT
CDR3: CASSVLPGRCVNTEAFF

D: TRBD1
size: .
V: TRBV29-1
J: TRBJ1-1
DNA: TGCAGCGTTGATCAGGGGGTAAACACTGAAGCTTTCTTT
CDR3: CSVDQGVNTEAFF

D: .
size: few
V: TRBV11-2
J: TRBJ2-6
DNA: TGTGCCAGCAGCTTAGTAGGACGAGGGGGGGGCGCTGGGGCCAACGTCCTGACTTTC
CDR3: CASSLVGRGGGAGANVLTF

D: .
size: few
V: TRBV6-6
J: TRBJ2-4
DNA: TGTGCCAGCAGTTACAATCAGGGAATTCAGTACTTC
CDR3: CASSYNQGIQYF